The 15 T cell receptor beta chains below come from one sample, sequenced in a study of regulatory T cells in long-lasting Graves disease. Arm-PCR of CDR3 regions and iRepertoire HTBI primers were used to build TCR beta libraries. TCRdb itself ran the multiplex PCR reads through MiXCR, one entry per CDR3 protein. Of roughly 420,000 distinct CDR3 sequences in the sample, 11% to 15% were seen once. Documented time point: newly diagnosed GD, antithyroid drugs for less than 3 months. There was RNA extracted from PBMCs, and the TCR library was made from it. These data are also associated with another study on T cells in Graves' hyperthyroidism and ophthalmopathy.

The sample consisted of peripheral blood mononuclear cells (PBMCs), taken at new diagnosis, from a patient treated with antithyroid drugs. The source of these receptors is a woman in her forties or fifties with Graves disease.

This clonotype was recorded many times. The chain links TRBV2 to TRBJ2-7, with 7 nucleotides matching TRBD1. V trimming: 7 bases; J trimming: 4 bases; junction bases outside the gene matches: 13. This CDR3 has 15 amino acids. The germline V gene encodes CDR1 SNHLY and CDR2 FYNNEI. The CDR3 sequence: CASNLRRDRAYEQYF. CDR3 nucleotides: TGTGCCAGCAACCTAAGGAGAGACAGGGCTTACGAGCAGTACTTC.

The chain is built from TRBV7-9 and TRBJ1-2, with D possibly matching TRBD1 (6 bases). From germline, CDR1 is SEHNR and CDR2 FQNEAQ (reference sequence). The V end lost 5 bases, the J end lost 5 bases, and 12 bases lay between the germline ends. The CDR3 has 13 amino acids. Here the CDR3 reads CASSHGTTYGYTF. The CDR3 DNA follows: TGTGCCAGCAGCCACGGGACAACTTATGGCTACACCTTC.

The rearrangement uses TRBV11-2 and TRBJ2-7; D is possibly TRBD1 (6 bases). Germline CDR1 SGHAT, CDR2 FQNNGV. This CDR3 contains 17 residues. V lost 6 bases and J 2 bases, leaving 23 bases between the germline ends. CDR3 amino acids: CASRESGLGAGTYEQYF. As DNA, the CDR3 is TGTGCCAGCAGAGAGAGTGGTCTGGGGGCCGGCACCTACGAGCAGTACTTC.

This clonotype was seen at least ten times. The rearrangement joins TRBV2 to TRBJ1-1; no clear D. The CDR3 spans 15 residues. The V end lost 7 bases, the J end lost 0 bases, and 15 bases lay between the germline ends. From germline, CDR1 is SNHLY and CDR2 FYNNEI. The CDR3, as DNA: TGTGCCAGCATGGTGAAGGGCGATATGAACACTGAAGCTTTCTTT. Translating gives CASMVKGDMNTEAFF.

This clonotype has a count of ten or more. V and J are TRBV24-1 and TRBJ2-3; 8 bases align to TRBD1. The V gene end was trimmed by 6 bases and the J gene end by 1 base; junction bases not matched to a gene: 14. This CDR3 comprises 18 residues. The V gene's germline CDR1 is KGHDR and CDR2 SFDVKD. DNA of the CDR3: TGTGCCACCAGTATAGGGCGGTCAGGGGGCGTTGGCACAGATACGCAGTATTTT. Its translation: CATSIGRSGGVGTDTQYF.

In its sample, this clonotype was seen a few times. One junction end does not reproduce the germline sequence, and a read error may be involved. J is TRBJ2-5 and V is TRBV12-3 or TRBV12-4, with D perhaps being TRBD1 or TRBD2 (7 bases each). The CDR3 sequence is 13 residues long. CDR3 protein: CAGRGRAGETQYF. The CDR3 region has the DNA TGTGCCGGCAGGGGGAGGGCCGGGGAGACCCAGTACTTC.

The chain has TRBV20-1 and TRBJ2-5; no clear D gene. V lost 6 bases, J lost 5 bases, and 16 bases lay in between. Looked up from germline, CDR1 is DFQATT and CDR2 is SNEGSKA (reference sequence). The CDR3 sequence is 13 residues long. The CDR3 DNA is TGCAGTGCCTTTCGGGCCTTGGGGGAGACCCAGTACTTC. Its protein product is CSAFRALGETQYF.

This clonotype occurred a few times. At one end, the junction sequence differs from germline, possibly due to a read error. The chain has TRBV20-1 and TRBJ1-5; 8 nucleotides line up with TRBD1. Looked up from germline, CDR1 is DFQATT and CDR2 is SNEGSKA (reference sequence). The CDR3 loop spans 15 amino acids. The CDR3 loop is CSASEGQGSNQSQHF. In DNA, the CDR3 is TGCAGTGCTAGTGAAGGACAGGGCAGCAATCAGTCCCAGCATTTT.

The V gene is TRBV5-4, the J gene TRBJ1-2; 10 bases align to TRBD1. The CDR3 contains 14 residues. After removal of 4 bases from V and 7 bases from J, the junction contained 7 bases not matched to a gene. Looked up from germline, CDR1 is SGHNT and CDR2 is YYREEE (reference sequence). CDR3 nucleotides: TGTGCCAGCAGCACCGGGACAGGGGCGGTTGGCTACACCTTC. Its protein product is CASSTGTGAVGYTF.

The chain carries TRBV24-1 and TRBJ2-7; a possible D gene is TRBD2 (6 bases). V was clipped by 0 bases and J by 7 bases, with 9 bases between them. Germline assignment: CDR1 KGHDR and CDR2 SFDVKD. The CDR3 has 13 residues. CDR3 in amino acids: CATSDLVREEQYF. In DNA, the CDR3 is TGTGCCACCAGTGATTTGGTCCGGGAGGAGCAGTACTTC.

This clonotype was seen ten or more times. J is TRBJ1-5 and V is TRBV3-1, with 8 bases aligning to TRBD1. Per germline, CDR1 LGHDT and CDR2 YNNKEL (reference sequence). V dropped 1 base and J dropped 7; count of bases not matched to a gene: 6. This CDR3 region has 15 residues. The chain's CDR3 is CASSQGQGALQPQHF. The DNA of the CDR3 is TGTGCCAGCAGCCAAGGGCAGGGGGCTTTACAGCCCCAGCATTTT.

There are many counts of this clonotype. The gene calls are TRBV7-2 and TRBJ1-5; perhaps TRBD1 as D (5 bases). Germline loops: CDR1 SGHTA, CDR2 FQGNSA. With 1 base removed from V and 3 bases from J, the gap between germline ends came to 10 bases. CDR3 length: 15 residues. The CDR3 here is CASSLGARANQPQHF. CDR3 nucleotide sequence: TGTGCCAGCAGCTTAGGGGCCAGGGCCAATCAGCCCCAGCATTTT.

Turning to this clonotype: A much larger clone sits a single nucleotide away, making a read error possible. DNA for the CDR3: TGTGCCAGCAGCCAAGTGGGGAGCTATGGCTCCACCTTC. Translated: CASSQVGSYGSTF. The genes are TRBV3-1 and TRBJ1-2, with D unclear. Germline assignment: CDR1 LGHDT and CDR2 YNNKEL (reference sequence). This CDR3 has 13 amino acids.

A remark on this clonotype: A single base separates this from a much larger clone, so it may be a read error. This chain links TRBV6-1 with TRBJ2-5; the match to TRBD2 covers 8 bases. V lost 6 bases, J lost 4 bases, and 4 bases stayed unmatched. Germline CDR1 MNHNS, CDR2 SASEGT. This CDR3 spans 13 amino acids. The CDR3 protein is CASRNGRGETQYF. DNA for the CDR3: TGTGCCAGCAGAAACGGGAGGGGAGAGACCCAGTACTTC.

This clonotype was seen at least ten times. The CDR3: CASSIALAGATDTQYF. For the CDR3, the DNA is TGTGCCAGCTCAATTGCACTAGCGGGAGCGACAGATACGCAGTATTTT. The rearrangement uses TRBV18 and TRBJ2-3; 11 nucleotides agree with TRBD2. The CDR3 runs 16 residues. Germline-derived CDR1 and CDR2 are KGHSH and LQKENI. V gave up 5 bases and J gave up 3 bases; unmatched junction bases: 7.